This T cell receptor beta chain originates from a study of cytomegalovirus exposure and HLA in healthy donors. For the study at large: A data release that came early held approximately 92 million unique TCRs from HLA-typed donors.

To note about this clone: Its target is unknown.

The study, taken as a whole, reports: Productive status was seen about 87% or about 30% of the time for most TCR beta V segments in an earlier analysis. Within the data, a cluster of highly shared sequence variants was likely a sequencing artifact. Analyzed later, most CMV-associated TCR beta chains appeared HLA-restricted.

The PCR employed 60 Vbeta primers together with 13 Jbeta primers. Sequenced by immunoSEQ multiplex PCR; TCRdb stores in-frame clones only, minus some. The sample lists about 130,000 clones, 74% occurring once. The CDR3 spans 14 residues. Unmatched junction bases numbered 9, after V lost 4 bases and J lost 11 bases. Germline V gene data show CDR1 as MDHEN and CDR2 as SYDVKM. This TCR was sampled from a woman in her 50s in good health and CMV-seropositive. V is TRBV28 and J is TRBJ2-7, with 12 positions matching TRBD1. Material: PBMCs. CDR3 region: CASSSQGDRGQEYF. The CDR3 DNA sequence: TGTGCCAGCAGTTCCCAGGGGGACAGGGGGCAGGAGTACTTC.